This T cell receptor beta chain was found in a study of cytomegalovirus exposure and HLA in healthy donors. Study findings and constraints: A classifier reportedly called cytomegalovirus status with high sensitivity and specificity. Subsequent analysis showed first-cohort TCR clusters tending to co-occur in around 110 validation repertoires.

This clone showed up just once. Its target is not known. The protocol was immunoSEQ multiplex PCR, while the TCRdb copy is restricted to in-frame clones and leaves out a portion. Found here are about 55,000 clones, about 93% of them singletons; the top ten hold less than 4%. V shed 5 bases, J shed 5 bases, and the junction held 14 bases outside the gene matches. This CDR3 comprises 16 residues. Germline CDR1 SEHNR, CDR2 FQNEAQ (reference sequence). Material for sequencing was PBMCs. The chain carries TRBV7-9 and TRBJ2-7, with 8 bases aligning to TRBD2. This sequence originates from a young man in good health and CMV-seronegative. CDR3 bases: TGTGCCAGCAGCGATACAACGGGGGGGGGTAAGGACGAGCAGTACTTC. Its protein is CASSDTTGGGKDEQYF. The full variable domain, rest sourced from reference TRBV7-9 and TRBJ2-7, is DTGVSQNPRHKITKRGQNVTFRCDPISEHNRLYWYRQTLGQGPEFLTYFQNEAQLEKSRLLSDRFSAERPKGSFSTLEIQRTEQGDSAMYLCASSDTTGGGKDEQYFGPGTRLTVT.